Following are 8 T cell receptor beta chains from one sample sequenced in a study of T cell repertoires in cytomegalovirus infection. TCRdb redid the calling of the reads with MiXCR, one entry per CDR3 protein. The sample lists about 490,000 distinct CDR3 sequences; about 11% were seen once. Sequenced input: PBMCs. These TCRs come from a human donor in good health (CMV status not recorded). Some clones in this sample may be carry-over from other donors' samples.

The table lists this clonotype with many counts. This chain links TRBV20-1 with TRBJ1-6, with 7 bases fitting TRBD1. Per the germline V gene, CDR1 is DFQATT and CDR2 is SNEGSKA (reference sequence). The CDR3 is 16 residues long. The junction had 9 bases not matched to a gene; V was cut back by 1 base and J by 6 bases. DNA for the CDR3: TGCAGTGCTAGAGTGGGGGAGGGGGCAGCTAATTCACCCCTCCACTTT. It specifies CSARVGEGAANSPLHF.

This chain uses TRBV5-1 with TRBJ2-1; D remains unclear. V lost 4 bases and J 5 bases, leaving 19 bases between the germline ends. This CDR3 spans 16 amino acids. Looked up from germline, CDR1 is SGHRS and CDR2 is YFSETQ. The CDR3: CASSQEALPRNNEQFF. In nucleotides, the CDR3 is TGCGCCAGCAGCCAAGAGGCACTCCCCAGAAACAATGAGCAGTTCTTC.

This clonotype was counted only a few times. The chain combines TRBV5-1 with TRBJ2-2, with unresolved D. This CDR3 has 15 amino acids. Trimming cost V 4 bases and J 5 bases, with 15 bases left between them. Germline V gene data show CDR1 as SGHRS and CDR2 as YFSETQ. CDR3 sequence: CASSKGGTTTGELFF. CDR3 in DNA: TGCGCCAGCAGCAAAGGCGGCACTACGACCGGGGAGCTGTTTTTT.

This clonotype was seen ten or more times. The chain carries TRBV11-1 and TRBJ2-2, with D unclear. Trimming shortened V by 5 bases and J by 4 bases, and 11 bases separated the two germline ends. The germline gives CDR1 SGHAT, CDR2 FQDESV (reference sequence). The CDR3 covers 14 residues. The chain's CDR3 is CASSPRTGTGELFF. The DNA for the CDR3 is TGTGCCAGCAGCCCCAGGACGGGCACCGGGGAGCTGTTTTTT.

At least ten counts were recorded for this clonotype. This chain joins TRBV27 and TRBJ1-2, with TRBD1 identical over 9 bases. J lost 3 bases, V lost 0 bases, and 2 bases had no gene match. CDR3 length: 15 residues. Germline V CDR1 and CDR2: MNHEY, SMNVEV (reference sequence). CDR3 bases: TGTGCCAGCAGTTTATCAGGGACAGGGCACTATGGCTACACCTTC. As protein: CASSLSGTGHYGYTF.

In this sample, this clonotype turned up many times. The CDR3 sequence: CASASLAGDNEQFF. The CDR3 nucleotides read TGTGCCAGCGCCAGCCTAGCGGGGGACAATGAGCAGTTCTTC. The chain is built from TRBV7-3 and TRBJ2-1; TRBD2 matches 10 bases. J lost 5 bases, V lost 8 bases, and 6 bases had no gene match. CDR1 and CDR2 from the germline V gene are SGHTA and FQGTGA. CDR3 size: 14 residues.

Of note for this clonotype: A single base separates this from a much larger clone, so it may be a read error. The chain employs TRBV5-1 and TRBJ2-7; no firm D call. Looked up from germline, CDR1 is SGHRS and CDR2 is YFSETQ. The CDR3 has 15 amino acids. DNA for the CDR3: TGCGTCAGCAGCCCCACGGCCACCACACGCTACGAGCAGTACTTC. Amino acids: CVSSPTATTRYEQYF.

CDR3 DNA: TGCAGTGCTAACTTCCAGGTTGTAGAGACCCAGTACTTC. This codes for CSANFQVVETQYF. This chain joins TRBV20-1 and TRBJ2-5, with no clear D. Trimming stripped 4 bases from V and 4 bases from J, with 13 bases between. The germline CDR1 and CDR2 sequences are DFQATT and SNEGSKA (reference sequence). The CDR3 runs to 13 residues.